Following are 9 T cell receptor beta chains from one sample sequenced in a study of shared clonotypes between healthy human individuals. The naive CD8 fraction comprised CD45RO-negative cells positively selected for CCR7 and excluded terminally differentiated effector memory CD45RA+ cells. Repertoires were generated with immunoSEQ multiplex PCR, while TCRdb's copy carries only in-frame clones and drops some. Counted here are roughly 2 million clones, about 95% occurring once; the ten biggest clones make up 0.9% to 1.4%. Sequencing input: naive CD8+ T cells sorted from blood. The receptors were sampled from a man aged 18 to 35 in good health.

The chain carries TRBV5-6 and TRBJ1-3, with 7 bases identical to TRBD1. This CDR3 region has 13 residues. Germline V gene data show CDR1 as SGHDT and CDR2 as YYEEEE. With V trimmed by 5 bases and J by 15 bases, 14 bases remained unmatched. For the CDR3, the DNA is TGTGCCAGCAGTTTTTTCCTTGACAGGGTGACATATTTT. Protein: CASSFFLDRVTYF.

V and J are TRBV7-9 and TRBJ2-7; TRBD1 matches 8 bases. Germline V gives CDR1 SEHNR, CDR2 FQNEAQ (reference sequence). With V trimmed by 5 bases and J by 5 bases, 5 bases remained unmatched. The CDR3 has 13 residues. The CDR3 protein is CASSTGQDNEQYF. The DNA of the CDR3 is TGTGCCAGCAGCACGGGACAGGACAACGAGCAGTACTTC.

In its sample, this clone was seen once. This specimen includes other DNA sequences encoding the same CDR3. The genes are TRBV6-6 and TRBJ1-1; D is unclear. V was shortened by 0 bases and J by 2 bases, with 7 bases between the two germline ends. The CDR3 consists of 14 residues. Germline CDR1 reads MNHNY; CDR2 reads SVGAGI (reference sequence). In nucleotides, the CDR3 is TGTGCCAGCAGTTACTCAGAGGGCAACACTGAAGCTTTCTTT. Translating gives CASSYSEGNTEAFF.

This clone was observed a single time. The chain employs TRBV4-1 and TRBJ2-3, with 11 bases aligning to TRBD1. This CDR3 region has 18 residues. Germline V CDR1 and CDR2: MGHRA, YSYEKL. V gave up 0 bases and J gave up 3 bases; unmatched junction bases: 8. DNA of the CDR3: TGCGCCAGCAGCCAAGAAGGATATGGGACAGGGGGAACAGATACGCAGTATTTT. Encoded protein: CASSQEGYGTGGTDTQYF.

This clone was detected only once. This chain joins TRBV11-2 and TRBJ2-4; D uncertain. Trimming shortened V by 3 bases and J by 11 bases, and 14 bases separated the two germline ends. The CDR3 length is 13 residues. Germline CDR1 and CDR2: SGHAT and FQNNGV. The CDR3 sequence is CASSFPRQPVQYF. In nucleotides, the CDR3 is TGTGCCAGCAGCTTTCCCCGACAACCAGTTCAGTACTTC.

V is TRBV28 and J is TRBJ2-7, with D hard to call. This CDR3 region has 19 residues. From germline, CDR1 is MDHEN and CDR2 SYDVKM. Trimming took 1 base from V and 3 from J, leaving 25 bases between them. The CDR3 is CASSLLSRLYSRAGYEQYF. The CDR3 DNA is TGTGCCAGCAGTTTATTGTCCCGCCTATATTCAAGAGCCGGCTACGAGCAGTACTTC.

V is TRBV7-2 and J is TRBJ2-5; D perhaps matches TRBD2 (5 bases). The germline gives CDR1 SGHTA, CDR2 FQGNSA. V dropped 1 base and J dropped 5 bases, with 11 bases sitting between them. The CDR3 runs 14 residues. This chain's CDR3 is CASSLVGSDETQYF. CDR3 DNA sequence: TGTGCCAGCAGCTTAGTGGGGAGCGACGAGACCCAGTACTTC. The full variable domain, completed using reference TRBV7-2 and TRBJ2-5, is GAGVSQSPSNKVTEKGKDVELRCDPISGHTALYWYRQSLGQGLEFLIYFQGNSAPDKSGLPSDRFSAERTGGSVSTLTIQRTQQEDSAVYLCASSLVGSDETQYFGPGTRLLVL.

The V and J genes are TRBV5-1 and TRBJ2-1; no clear D gene. The V end lost 7 bases, the J end lost 0 bases, and 17 bases lay between the germline ends. CDR1 and CDR2 (germline): SGHRS, YFSETQ. The CDR3 is 16 amino acids. CDR3 nucleotides: TGCGCCAGCTCCCTAACGGCCCTAAGCTCCTACAATGAGCAGTTCTTC. Its translation is CASSLTALSSYNEQFF.

The J gene is TRBJ1-1, the V gene TRBV6-6; 9 positions agree with TRBD1. This CDR3 contains 14 residues. The trim removed 0 bases at V and 11 bases at J, leaving 7 bases unmatched. CDR1 MNHNY and CDR2 SVGAGI come from the germline V gene (reference sequence). CDR3 protein: CASSYSVTGGVAFF. DNA of the CDR3: TGTGCCAGCAGTTACTCTGTAACAGGGGGCGTCGCTTTCTTT.